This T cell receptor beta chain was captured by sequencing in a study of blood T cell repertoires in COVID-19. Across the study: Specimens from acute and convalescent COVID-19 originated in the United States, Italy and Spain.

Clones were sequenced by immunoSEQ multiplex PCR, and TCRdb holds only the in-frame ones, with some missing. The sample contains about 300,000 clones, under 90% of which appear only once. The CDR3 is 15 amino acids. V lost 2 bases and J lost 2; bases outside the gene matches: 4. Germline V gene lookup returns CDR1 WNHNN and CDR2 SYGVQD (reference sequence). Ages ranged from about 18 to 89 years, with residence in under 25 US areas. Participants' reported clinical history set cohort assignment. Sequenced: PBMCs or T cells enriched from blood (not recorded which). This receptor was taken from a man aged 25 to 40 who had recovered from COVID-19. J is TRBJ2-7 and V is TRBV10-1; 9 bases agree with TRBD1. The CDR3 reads CASSEPGQGAYEQYF. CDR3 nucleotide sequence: TGCGCCAGCAGTGAGCCGGGACAGGGAGCCTACGAGCAGTACTTC.